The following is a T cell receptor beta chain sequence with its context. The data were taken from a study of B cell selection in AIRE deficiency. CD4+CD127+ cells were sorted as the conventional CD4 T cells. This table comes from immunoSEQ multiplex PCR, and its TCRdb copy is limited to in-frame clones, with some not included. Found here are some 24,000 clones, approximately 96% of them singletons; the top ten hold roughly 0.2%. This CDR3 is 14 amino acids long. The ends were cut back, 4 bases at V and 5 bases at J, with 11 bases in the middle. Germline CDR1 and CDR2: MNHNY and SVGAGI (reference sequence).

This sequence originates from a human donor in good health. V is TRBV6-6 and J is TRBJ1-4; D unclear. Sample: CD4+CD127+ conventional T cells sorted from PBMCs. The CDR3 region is CASSSPGANEKLFF. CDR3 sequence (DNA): TGTGCCAGCAGTTCCCCGGGAGCGAATGAAAAACTGTTTTTT.